This TCR beta chain was sequenced during a study of CD8 T cells in Susac syndrome. This clonotype was picked up one time. J was trimmed by 5 bases and V by 2 bases; bases with no gene match: 5. The CDR3 extends over 14 amino acids. Germline values: CDR1 MNHEY, CDR2 SMNVEV (reference sequence). It was with random hexamers that 0.5 to 1 ug RNA was reverse transcribed. In TCRdb, the immunoSEQ multiplex PCR reads were re-called with MiXCR into one record per CDR3 protein. The sample yields some 200,000 distinct CDR3 sequences, 80% to 95% seen once. The sequenced material came from CD8+ T cells from PBMCs. The J gene is TRBJ2-7, the V gene TRBV27, with TRBD2 identical over 8 bases. The receptor was derived from a human donor with multiple sclerosis. CDR3 sequence: CASSLREGYDEQYF. The CDR3 region has the DNA TGTGCCAGCAGTTTACGGGAGGGTTATGACGAGCAGTACTTC.